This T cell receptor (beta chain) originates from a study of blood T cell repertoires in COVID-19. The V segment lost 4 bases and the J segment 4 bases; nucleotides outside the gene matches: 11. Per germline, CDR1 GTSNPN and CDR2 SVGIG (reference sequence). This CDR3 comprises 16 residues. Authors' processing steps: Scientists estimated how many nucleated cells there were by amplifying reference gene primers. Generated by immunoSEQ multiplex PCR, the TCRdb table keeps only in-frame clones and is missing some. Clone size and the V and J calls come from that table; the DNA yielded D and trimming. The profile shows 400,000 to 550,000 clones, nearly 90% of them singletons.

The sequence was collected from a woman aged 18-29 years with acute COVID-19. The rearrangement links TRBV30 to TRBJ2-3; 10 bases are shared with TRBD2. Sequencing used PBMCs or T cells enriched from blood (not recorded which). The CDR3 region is CAWNPGVAGGSDTQYF. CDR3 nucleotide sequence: TGTGCCTGGAACCCGGGGGTAGCGGGAGGTTCAGATACGCAGTATTTT.